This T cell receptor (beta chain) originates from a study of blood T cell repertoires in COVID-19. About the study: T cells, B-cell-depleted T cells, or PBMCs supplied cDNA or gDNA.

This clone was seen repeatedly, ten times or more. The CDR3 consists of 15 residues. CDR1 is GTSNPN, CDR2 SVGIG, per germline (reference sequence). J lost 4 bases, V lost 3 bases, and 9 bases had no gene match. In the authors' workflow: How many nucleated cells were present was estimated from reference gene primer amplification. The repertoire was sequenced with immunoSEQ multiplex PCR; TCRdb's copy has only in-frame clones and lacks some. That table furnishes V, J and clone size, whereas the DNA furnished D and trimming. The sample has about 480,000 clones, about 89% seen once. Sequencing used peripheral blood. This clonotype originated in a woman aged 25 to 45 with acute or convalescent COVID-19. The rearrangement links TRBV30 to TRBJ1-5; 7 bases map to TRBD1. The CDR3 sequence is CAWSRMMTGNQPQHF. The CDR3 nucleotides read TGTGCCTGGAGCCGAATGATGACAGGGAATCAGCCCCAGCATTTT.